The entry below gives a single TCR beta chain sequence along with its context. Antigen unknown. Assay runs were performed at deep level. Libraries were prepared by immunoSEQ multiplex PCR; TCRdb keeps only in-frame clonotypes and omits some of them. In the table there are around 2,000,000 clones, 90% to 95% of which are singletons. The source of the sample is a study of shared clonotypes between healthy human individuals. Regarding the study as a whole: Compared with memory subsets, naive subsets generally had larger estimated richness.

CD8 cells classed as naive were CD45RO-negative and positively selected for CCR7, excluding terminally differentiated effector memory CD45RA+ cells. The donor population consisted of healthy HIV-negative adults with no recent acute infections or vaccinations. CDR1 is KGHSH, CDR2 LQKENI, per germline. There are 15 residues in the CDR3. Trimming removed 3 bases from V and 4 bases from J, with 16 bases in between. V usage is TRBV18 and J usage is TRBJ2-7; D uncertain. This receptor was identified in a man between 18 and 35 years old in good health. Some clones in this sample may be carry-over from other donors' samples. Specimen: naive CD8+ T cells from PBMCs. In DNA, the CDR3 is TGTGCCAGCTCACCCGCCGAGCCGGACGGTTACGAGCAGTACTTC. It encodes CASSPAEPDGYEQYF.